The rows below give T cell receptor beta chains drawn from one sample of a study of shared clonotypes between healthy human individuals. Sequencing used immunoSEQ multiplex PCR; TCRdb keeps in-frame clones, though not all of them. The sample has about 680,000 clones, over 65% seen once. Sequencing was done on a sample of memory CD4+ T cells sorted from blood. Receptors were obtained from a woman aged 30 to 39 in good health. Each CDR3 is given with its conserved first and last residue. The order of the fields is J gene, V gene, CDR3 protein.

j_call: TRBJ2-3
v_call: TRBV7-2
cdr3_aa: CASSFFLGDTQYF

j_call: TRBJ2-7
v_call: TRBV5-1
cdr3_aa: CASSGGPNAAYEQYF

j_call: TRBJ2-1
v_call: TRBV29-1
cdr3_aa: CSVDRTSSYNEQFF

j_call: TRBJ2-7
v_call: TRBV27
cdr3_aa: CASSSGQGSKQYF

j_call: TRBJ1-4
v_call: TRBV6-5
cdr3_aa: CASRGQDATNEKLFF

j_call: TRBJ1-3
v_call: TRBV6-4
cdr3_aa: CASSEAAEGYSGNTIYF

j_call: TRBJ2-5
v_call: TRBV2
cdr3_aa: CASSSQGDQYF

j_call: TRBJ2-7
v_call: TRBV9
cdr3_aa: CASSVGTEYEQYF

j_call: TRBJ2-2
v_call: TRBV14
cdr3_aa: CASSPQGAVGELFF

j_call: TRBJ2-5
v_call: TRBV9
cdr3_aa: CASSVRQGGQETQYF

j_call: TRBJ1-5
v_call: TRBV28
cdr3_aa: CASGQGNQPQHF

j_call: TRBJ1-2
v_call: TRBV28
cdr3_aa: CASSFYSDYGYTF

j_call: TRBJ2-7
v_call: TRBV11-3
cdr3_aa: CASSLDSAGINEQYF

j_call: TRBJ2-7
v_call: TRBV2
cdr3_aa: CASSDDYEQYF

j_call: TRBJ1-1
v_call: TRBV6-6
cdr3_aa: CASSYSGGLDTEAFF

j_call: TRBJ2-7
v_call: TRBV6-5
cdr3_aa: CASSDGLAREQYF

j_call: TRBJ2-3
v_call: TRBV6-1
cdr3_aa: CASSYRDDGADTQYF

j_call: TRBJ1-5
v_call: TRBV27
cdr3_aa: CASSLRADQPQHF

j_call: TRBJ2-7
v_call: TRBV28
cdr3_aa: CASSAAGAYEQYF

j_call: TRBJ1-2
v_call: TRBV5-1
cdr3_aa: CASSLDHGYTF

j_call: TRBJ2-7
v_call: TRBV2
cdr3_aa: CASSPGTGGLEQYF

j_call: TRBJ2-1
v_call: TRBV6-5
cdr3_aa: CASSLLAGTRGEQFF

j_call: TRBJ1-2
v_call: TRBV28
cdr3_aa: CAGGEGVDYGYTF

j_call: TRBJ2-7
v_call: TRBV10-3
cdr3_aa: CAISDWQVGNYEQYF

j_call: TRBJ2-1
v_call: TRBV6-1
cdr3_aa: CASSDLAGGPNEQFF

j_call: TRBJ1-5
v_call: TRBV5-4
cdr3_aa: CASSLGGGPNQPQHF

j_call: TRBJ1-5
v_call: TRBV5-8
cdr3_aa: CASKEGGNQPQHF

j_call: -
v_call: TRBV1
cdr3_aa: CTSSYCYWGLASPEQYF

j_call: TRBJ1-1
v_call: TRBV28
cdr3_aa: CASTVSDTEAFF

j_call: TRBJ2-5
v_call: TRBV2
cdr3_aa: CASRATSGQETQYF

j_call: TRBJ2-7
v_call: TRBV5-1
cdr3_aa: CASSFSGETSYEQYF

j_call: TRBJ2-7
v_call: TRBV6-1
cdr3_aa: CASSESFPGDRSYEQYF

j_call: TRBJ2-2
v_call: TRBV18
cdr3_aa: CASSPSGSNTGELFF

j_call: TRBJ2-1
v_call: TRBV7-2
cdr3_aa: CASSMTRMSYNEQFF

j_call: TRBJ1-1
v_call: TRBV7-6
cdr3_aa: CASSSPNTEAFF

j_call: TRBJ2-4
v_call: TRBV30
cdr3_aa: CAWKGVEVAKNIQYF

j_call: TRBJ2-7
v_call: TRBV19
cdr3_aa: CATKGQSSYEQYF

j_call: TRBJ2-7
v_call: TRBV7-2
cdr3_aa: CASSLARTSYEQYF

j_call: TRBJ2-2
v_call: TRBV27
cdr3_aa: CASSSQTSAGELFF

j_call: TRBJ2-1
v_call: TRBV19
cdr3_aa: CASRSGTSGFHNEQFF

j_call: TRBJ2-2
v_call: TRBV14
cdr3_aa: CASSDRVLNTGELFF

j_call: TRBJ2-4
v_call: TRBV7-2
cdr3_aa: CASSLYRDRQAKNIQYF

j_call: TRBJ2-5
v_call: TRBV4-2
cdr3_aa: CASSQEWGRGETQYF

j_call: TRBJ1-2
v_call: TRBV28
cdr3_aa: CASSSRIYGYTF

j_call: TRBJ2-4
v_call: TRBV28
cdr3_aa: CASTREGHGNIQYF

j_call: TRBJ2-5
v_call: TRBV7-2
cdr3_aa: CASSLYYRPTSQETQYF

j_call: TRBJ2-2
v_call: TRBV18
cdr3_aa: CASSPSGGTGELFF

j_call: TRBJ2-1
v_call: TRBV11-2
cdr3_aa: CASRNNRGYYEQFF

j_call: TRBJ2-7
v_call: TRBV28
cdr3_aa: CASRMTRIHHEQYF

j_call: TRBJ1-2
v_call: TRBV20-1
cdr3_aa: CNLQGNYGYTF

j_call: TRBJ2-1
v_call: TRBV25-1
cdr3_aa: CASSEQGLAGVGEQFF

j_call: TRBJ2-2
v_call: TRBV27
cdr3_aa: CASSNRQGSAGELFF

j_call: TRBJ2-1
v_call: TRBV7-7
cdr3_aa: CASSLDGSYNEQFF

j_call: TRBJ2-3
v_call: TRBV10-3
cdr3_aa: CATRETGVNTDTQYF